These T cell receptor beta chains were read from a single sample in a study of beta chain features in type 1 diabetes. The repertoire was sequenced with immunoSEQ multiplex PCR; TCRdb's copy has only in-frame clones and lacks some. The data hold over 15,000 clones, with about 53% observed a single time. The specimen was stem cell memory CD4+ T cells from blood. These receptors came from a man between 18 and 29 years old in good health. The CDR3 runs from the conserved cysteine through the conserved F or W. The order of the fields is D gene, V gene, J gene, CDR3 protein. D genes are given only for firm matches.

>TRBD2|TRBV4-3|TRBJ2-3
CASSLTSGRTDTQYF
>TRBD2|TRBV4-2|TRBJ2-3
CASSQSPPGGPSDTQYF
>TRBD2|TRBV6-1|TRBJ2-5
CASSEAYRGGASETQYF
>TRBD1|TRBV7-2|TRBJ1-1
CASSFQGTGIEAFF
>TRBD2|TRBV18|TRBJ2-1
CASSPPGLAGARSYNEQFF
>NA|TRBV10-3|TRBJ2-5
CAIREGHAQNQETQYF
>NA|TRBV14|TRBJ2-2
CASSRQGITGELFF
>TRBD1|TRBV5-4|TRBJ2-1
CASSFRDRGPNEQFF
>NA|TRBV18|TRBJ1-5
CASSSAGPGAEQPQHF
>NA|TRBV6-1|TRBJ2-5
CASTRVGAAKHSPYF
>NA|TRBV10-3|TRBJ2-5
CAISEPAGELSETQYF
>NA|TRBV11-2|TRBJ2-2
CASSFLAGPSGELFF
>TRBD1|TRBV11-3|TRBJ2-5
CASSLWTGVGETQYF
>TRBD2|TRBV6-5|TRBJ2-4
CASSQGLAGVQYF
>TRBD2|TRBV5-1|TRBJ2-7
CASSIMTSGRYEQYF
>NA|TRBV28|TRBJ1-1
CASSFGTELEAFF
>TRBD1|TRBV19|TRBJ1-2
CASSHRQGHSYGYTF
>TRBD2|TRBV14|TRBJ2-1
CASSRAAGRNEQFF
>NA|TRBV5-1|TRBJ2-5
CASSLVGTQETQYF
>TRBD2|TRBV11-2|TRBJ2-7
CASSPTSGRVDEQYF
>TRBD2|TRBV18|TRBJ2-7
CASSPQTSGTVFDEQYF
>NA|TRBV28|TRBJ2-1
CASSYDFYNEQFF
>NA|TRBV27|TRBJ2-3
CASGSSTDTQYF
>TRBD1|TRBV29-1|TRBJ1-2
CSVRTGYFGYTF
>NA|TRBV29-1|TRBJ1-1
CSVEDVLDTGYPHDMNTEAFF
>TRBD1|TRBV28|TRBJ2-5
CASSYFAGGETQYF
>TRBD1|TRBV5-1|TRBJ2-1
CASSLRTGQGWNEQFF
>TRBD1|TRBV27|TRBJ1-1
CASIPGQGRANTEAFF
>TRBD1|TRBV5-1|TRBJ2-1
CASSPRPQGALGEQFF
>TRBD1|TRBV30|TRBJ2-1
CAWKILGQGPDEQFF
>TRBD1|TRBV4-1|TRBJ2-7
CASSQAAGQGYEQYF
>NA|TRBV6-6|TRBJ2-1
CASRAGQLTYNEQFF
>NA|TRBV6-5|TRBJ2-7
CASSSAGQRPYEQYF
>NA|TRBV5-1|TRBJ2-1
CASSPRAGSSYNEQFF
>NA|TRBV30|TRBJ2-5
CAWTGLGLDVPQYF
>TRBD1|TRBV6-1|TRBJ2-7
CASSARPGQIRGYEQYF
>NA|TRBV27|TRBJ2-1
CASSPRHRGKEQFF
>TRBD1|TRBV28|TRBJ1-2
CASSSLGQGAGGYTF
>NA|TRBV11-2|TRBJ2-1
CASSFQSGEQFF
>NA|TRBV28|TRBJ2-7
CASSFQTQGLKLGEQYF
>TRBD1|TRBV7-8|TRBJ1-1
CASSAPRDRAGVGTEAFF
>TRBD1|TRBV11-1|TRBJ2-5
CASSLGNIRWTGGETQYF
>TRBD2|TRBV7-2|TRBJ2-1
CATRQGLAGPNEQFF
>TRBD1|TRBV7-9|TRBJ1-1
CASSPQGGGTEAFF
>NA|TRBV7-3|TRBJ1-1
CASSLVENTEAFF
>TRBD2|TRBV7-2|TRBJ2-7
CASSAGTSGYEQYF
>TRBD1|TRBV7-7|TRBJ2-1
CASSLGPSGTGGNEQFF
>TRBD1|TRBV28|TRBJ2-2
CASTSVGTGPNTGELFF
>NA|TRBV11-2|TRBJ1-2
CASSLVGQTAKSYGYTF
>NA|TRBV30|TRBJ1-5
CACTGQGDQPQHF